These T cell receptor beta chains were read from a single sample in a study of T cell responses to AZD1222 COVID-19 vaccine. The protocol was immunoSEQ multiplex PCR, while the TCRdb copy is restricted to in-frame clones and leaves out a portion. The sample has approximately 100,000 clones, about 86% seen once. Here the sequenced sample was peripheral blood, taken on day 0 of AZD1222 vaccination. The receptors shown here come from an adult in good health. CDR3s leave out the opening cysteine and the closing phenylalanine or tryptophan. D genes are given only for firm matches.

V	J	D	CDR3
TRBV19	TRBJ1-4	TRBD1	ASSPPGQRNEKLF
TRBV4-1	TRBJ2-1	.	ASSRNEQF
TRBV30	TRBJ2-7	TRBD1	AWSAGTELYEQY
TRBV6-6	TRBJ2-7	TRBD1	ASSYSGQGAGEQY
TRBV12-5	TRBJ2-5	.	ASGFHVEGVYGETQY
TRBV6-2/TRBV6-3	TRBJ2-5	TRBD2	ASSYSAGGETQY
TRBV19	TRBJ1-2	TRBD1	ASKGDREGVGYGYT
TRBV7-3	TRBJ1-5	.	ASSLTLNQPQH
TRBV5-1	TRBJ1-6	.	ASSSSGQSPLH
TRBV27	TRBJ2-4	TRBD1	ASKANRGIQY
TRBV27	TRBJ2-3	TRBD1	ASRIGQGSTDTQY
TRBV6-2/TRBV6-3	TRBJ1-2	.	ASSTGPGNYGYT
TRBV5-1	TRBJ1-2	TRBD1	ASSQEGQFSLWEGYT
TRBV6-5	TRBJ1-2	.	ASSYSGTNHFYGYT
TRBV30	TRBJ1-3	.	AWSVVNGNTIY
TRBV4-1	TRBJ2-2	.	ASSQEGGVNTGELF
TRBV7-9	TRBJ2-7	.	ASSLRDGGLTYEQY
TRBV7-9	TRBJ1-1	.	ASSHQRSEAF
TRBV14	TRBJ1-2	.	ASSQGMDYGYT
TRBV28	TRBJ2-1	.	ASSLINEQF
TRBV2	TRBJ2-3	.	ASSAFPDTQY
TRBV27	TRBJ1-5	.	ASSLGSRRDQPQH
TRBV27	TRBJ2-7	.	ASSLAGSYEQY
TRBV18	TRBJ2-7	.	ASSEQAVSTYEQY
TRBV19	TRBJ1-4	.	ASSMWTYSEKLF
TRBV28	TRBJ2-7	.	ATLSGSYEQY
TRBV2	TRBJ1-6	.	ASSGERVNSPLH
TRBV18	TRBJ1-1	.	ASSPGQRQNTEAF
TRBV28	TRBJ1-5	.	ASRQPGTLDQPQH
TRBV18	TRBJ2-1	TRBD1	ASSPGQGVEQF
TRBV11-2	TRBJ2-7	TRBD2	ASSSTRGRNYEQY
TRBV4-1	TRBJ1-4	TRBD1	ASSHPGQGNEKLF
TRBV4-1	TRBJ2-5	.	ASSQDSRVEPGLRSQETQY
TRBV4-2	TRBJ1-1	.	ASSSTRGRNTEAF
TRBV23-1	TRBJ2-7	.	ASRERQVGAYEQY
TRBV7-9	TRBJ1-5	.	ASSLGTGLGMAQH
TRBV19	TRBJ2-1	.	ASSNLGVGYNEQF
TRBV3-1/TRBV3-2	TRBJ1-2	.	ASSQDHQGYGYT
TRBV7-2	TRBJ1-1	.	ASSILVNTEAF